These 18 T cell receptor beta chains were all obtained from the same sample, sequenced in a study of CD4+ T cells in melanoma. TCRdb keeps only in-frame clones here, not all; method: immunoSEQ multiplex PCR. The sample records about 50,000 clones, roughly 89% being singletons. Sequencing input: peripheral blood. These receptors were collected from a human donor with melanoma.

The chain carries TRBV6-5 and TRBJ1-1; D unresolved. The CDR3 length is 14 residues. The V and J ends lost 0 bases and 1 base respectively, with 6 bases between them. Germline values: CDR1 MNHEY, CDR2 SVGAGI. The CDR3 nucleotides are TGTGCCAGCAGTTACTCAGGCAGGAACACTGAAGCTTTCTTT. This translates into CASSYSGRNTEAFF.

The rearrangement uses TRBV7-2 and TRBJ1-6, with TRBD1 identical over 7 bases. V trimming: 6 bases; J trimming: 5 bases; junction bases outside the gene matches: 1. CDR1 and CDR2 from the germline V gene are SGHTA and FQGNSA. CDR3 length: 13 amino acids. CDR3 in DNA: TGTGCCAGCAGACAGGGGAATAATTCACCCCTCCACTTT. Encoded protein: CASRQGNNSPLHF.

The chain is built from TRBV7-2 and TRBJ2-7, with D uncertain. V was cut by 2 bases and J by 0 bases, with 2 bases left in between. Germline CDR1 and CDR2: SGHTA and FQGNSA. The CDR3 has 12 residues. CDR3 protein: CASSLSSYEQYF. The CDR3, as DNA: TGTGCCAGCAGCTTAAGCTCCTACGAGCAGTACTTC.

This chain connects TRBV27 to TRBJ2-7; a possible D gene is TRBD1 (6 bases). The CDR3 is 14 residues long. CDR1 and CDR2 (germline): MNHEY, SMNVEV (reference sequence). V was pared by 8 bases and J by 4 bases, with 18 bases between. CDR3 amino acids: CASARDRHIYEQYF. Written as DNA, the CDR3 is TGTGCCAGCGCGCGCGACAGGCACATATACGAGCAGTACTTC.

V usage is TRBV2 and J usage is TRBJ2-7; D possibly corresponds to TRBD1 (5 bases). The CDR3 spans 14 residues. The germline V and J ends were trimmed by 5 bases and 2 bases, with 13 bases remaining between them. Germline loops: CDR1 SNHLY, CDR2 FYNNEI. Here the CDR3 DNA reads TGTGCCAGCAGTAGGACATCCTCCGCCTACGAGCAGTACTTC. It specifies CASSRTSSAYEQYF.

The count of this clone is one. This chain links TRBV7-3 with TRBJ2-3; D is perhaps TRBD2 (7 bases). In germline, CDR1 is SGHTA, CDR2 FQGTGA. V lost 5 bases and J 4 bases, leaving 16 bases between the germline ends. This CDR3 is 15 amino acids long. The DNA of the CDR3 is TGTGCCAGCAGCCCGCCCCGGGGGGCCCCAGATACGCAGTATTTT. Its translation is CASSPPRGAPDTQYF.

The gene calls are TRBV18 and TRBJ1-3; D is possibly TRBD1 (5 bases). This CDR3 region has 15 residues. Germline lookup yields CDR1 KGHSH and CDR2 LQKENI. Deletions cut 6 bases from V and 0 bases from J, with 12 bases between. DNA of the CDR3: TGTGCCAGCTCGCCCGACGGGGCCTCTGGAAACACCATATATTTT. It translates to CASSPDGASGNTIYF. The full variable domain, with the rest looked up from reference TRBV18 and TRBJ1-3, is NAGVMQNPRHLVRRRGQEARLRCSPMKGHSHVYWYRQLPEEGLKFMVYLQKENIIDESGMPKERFSAEFPKEGPSILRIQQVVRGDSAAYFCASSPDGASGNTIYFGEGSWLTVV.

The chain couples TRBV30 to TRBJ2-3; possible D gene TRBD2, 6 bases. The CDR3 totals 15 residues. Trimming took off 4 bases at V and 2 bases at J, with 16 bases between the two ends. CDR1 is GTSNPN and CDR2 is SVGIG in the germline V gene (reference sequence). The CDR3 sequence is CAWMGLRAITDTQYF. The DNA of the CDR3 is TGTGCCTGGATGGGACTTAGGGCGATCACAGATACGCAGTATTTT. The complete variable domain, with remaining parts taken from reference TRBV30 and TRBJ2-3, reads SQTIHQWPATLVQPVGSPLSLECTVEGTSNPNLYWYRQAAGRGLQLLFYSVGIGQISSEVPQNLSASRPQDRQFILSSKKLLLSDSGFYLCAWMGLRAITDTQYFGPGTRLTVL.

The chain combines TRBV7-2 with TRBJ1-2; 11 bases agree with TRBD1. V shed 5 bases and J 7 bases; nucleotides not matched to a gene: 12. Germline V gene data show CDR1 as SGHTA and CDR2 as FQGNSA. This CDR3 has 16 amino acids. The CDR3 loop reads CASSHIGQGARGGYTF. CDR3 nucleotides: TGTGCCAGCAGCCATATCGGACAGGGGGCGCGGGGTGGCTACACCTTC.

CDR3: CASSSRLNSPLHF. DNA for the CDR3: TGTGCCAGCAGCTCCCGATTAAATTCACCCCTCCACTTT. The genes are TRBV5-4 and TRBJ1-6; unclear D gene. There are 13 residues in the CDR3. V lost 3 bases and J 7 bases, leaving 8 bases between the germline ends. Germline V lookup: CDR1 SGHNT, CDR2 YYREEE (reference sequence).

The chain uses TRBV2 and TRBJ1-1; D uncertain. The germline gives CDR1 SNHLY, CDR2 FYNNEI. The CDR3 is 13 amino acids. V was trimmed by 6 bases and J by 3 bases, leaving 11 bases between them. The CDR3 here is CASSERSYTEAFF. CDR3 sequence (DNA): TGTGCCAGCAGCGAGAGAAGCTACACTGAAGCTTTCTTT.

The rearrangement uses TRBV7-2 and TRBJ2-1; 7 bases fit TRBD1. This CDR3 is built from 16 residues. The J segment lost 3 bases and the V segment lost 5 bases, leaving 10 bases of the junction unmatched. The V gene's germline CDR1 is SGHTA and CDR2 FQGNSA. The CDR3: CASSPTGFPYYNEQFF. CDR3 bases: TGTGCCAGCAGCCCGACAGGGTTTCCCTACTACAATGAGCAGTTCTTC.

The chain is built from TRBV6-4 and TRBJ2-3; D is possibly TRBD1 (7 bases). CDR1 is MRHNA, CDR2 SNTAGT, per germline. CDR3 length: 17 residues. Trimming cost V 5 bases and J 2 bases, with 20 bases left between them. The CDR3 loop reads CASSSRGAGGSTDTQYF. The CDR3 coding sequence is TGTGCCAGCAGTTCTCGGGGAGCAGGGGGGTCCACAGATACGCAGTATTTT.

V usage is TRBV7-8 and J usage is TRBJ2-7, with no clear D. CDR3 length: 13 residues. V lost 1 base, J lost 7 bases, and 11 bases lay in between. The germline CDR1 and CDR2 sequences are SGHVS and FQNEAQ. The CDR3 nucleotides read TGTGCCAGCAGCTTAGGACCTGGATGGGAGCAGTACTTC. This gives the protein CASSLGPGWEQYF.

The chain uses TRBV7-9 and TRBJ2-1; 9 bases map to TRBD1. V dropped 4 bases and J dropped 4; count of bases not matched to a gene: 2. CDR1 and CDR2 from the germline V gene are SEHNR and FQNEAQ (reference sequence). This CDR3 is 14 amino acids long. CDR3 protein: CASSWDREYNEQFF. CDR3 coding DNA: TGTGCCAGCAGCTGGGACAGGGAGTACAATGAGCAGTTCTTC.

V is TRBV7-9 and J is TRBJ2-1; 8 bases map to TRBD1. Germline trimming cut 1 base from V and 1 base from J; bases unmatched to any gene: 0. CDR3 length: 15 residues. The V gene's germline CDR1 is SEHNR and CDR2 FQNEAQ (reference sequence). The CDR3 is CASSLGTGSYNEQFF. For the CDR3, the DNA is TGTGCCAGCAGCTTAGGGACAGGGTCCTACAATGAGCAGTTCTTC.

This chain joins TRBV5-6 and TRBJ2-3, with 13 nucleotides matching TRBD2. V trimming: 4 bases; J trimming: 4 bases; junction bases outside the gene matches: 6. The germline V gene has CDR1 SGHDT and CDR2 YYEEEE. The CDR3 covers 16 residues. The DNA of the CDR3 is TGTGCCAGCAGCCTACTAGCGGGGGGGCCAGCAGATACGCAGTATTTT. Translated, it gives CASSLLAGGPADTQYF.

The CDR3 region is CASGDSITNTEAFF. Here the CDR3 DNA reads TGTGCCAGCGGGGACAGTATTACGAACACTGAAGCTTTCTTT. The V call is TRBV18, the J call TRBJ1-1; 7 bases line up with TRBD1. Unmatched junction bases numbered 7, after V lost 8 bases and J lost 1 base. CDR1 KGHSH and CDR2 LQKENI come from the germline V gene. The CDR3 totals 14 residues.